A single sample is the source of the 10 T cell receptor beta chains below, sequenced in a study of control samples from healthy donors and cancer patients. Generated by immunoSEQ multiplex PCR, the TCRdb table keeps only in-frame clones and is missing some. The sample records around 200,000 clones, about 93% being singletons. Sequenced material: blood. The receptor set was obtained from a man in his late teens or twenties in good health.

The V gene is TRBV25-1, the J gene TRBJ2-2; perhaps TRBD2 as D (6 bases). Germline loops: CDR1 MGHDK, CDR2 SYGVNS. The CDR3 extends over 15 amino acids. V was shortened by 3 bases and J by 6 bases, with 14 bases between the two germline ends. The DNA of the CDR3 is TGTGCCAGCAGTGACGGGGCGGGATGGGCCGGGGAGCTGTTTTTT. Translated, it gives CASSDGAGWAGELFF.

J is TRBJ2-6 and V is TRBV28; D might be TRBD1 (6 bases). From germline, CDR1 is MDHEN and CDR2 SYDVKM. This CDR3 is 19 amino acids long. V was trimmed by 6 bases and J by 2 bases, leaving 23 bases between them. For the CDR3, the DNA is TGTGCCAGCAGAAAAACCGGGACACCCCTTCTGCCTGGGGCCAACGTCCTGACTTTC. This encodes CASRKTGTPLLPGANVLTF.

The rearrangement uses TRBV18 and TRBJ1-3; 8 bases match TRBD1. The V and J ends lost 3 bases and 2 bases, in that order; junction bases with no gene match: 6. Germline values: CDR1 KGHSH, CDR2 LQKENI. The CDR3 runs to 16 residues. CDR3 coding DNA: TGTGCCAGCTCACCCTGGACAGGGATCGCTGGAAACACCATATATTTT. Protein product: CASSPWTGIAGNTIYF.

The table lists this clone with a count of one. The chain carries TRBV5-1 and TRBJ1-1, with 8 bases identical to TRBD1. Germline loops: CDR1 SGHRS, CDR2 YFSETQ. This CDR3 has 15 residues. V shed 2 bases, J shed 7 bases, and the junction held 10 bases outside the gene matches. CDR3 amino acids: CASSLETGGKGEAFF. The CDR3 nucleotides are TGCGCCAGCAGCTTAGAAACAGGGGGTAAGGGTGAAGCTTTCTTT.

This chain uses TRBV6-5 with TRBJ1-1; weak D call: TRBD1 (6 bases). CDR1 MNHEY and CDR2 SVGAGI come from the germline V gene. The CDR3 is 15 residues long. Trimming removed 5 bases at V and 1 base at J, with 14 bases between. The CDR3 is CASSTLTTGNTEAFF. CDR3 nucleotide sequence: TGTGCCAGCAGTACCCTGACGACAGGGAACACTGAAGCTTTCTTT.

This clone has just one count. The V call is TRBV5-3, the J call TRBJ2-7; TRBD2 matches at 10 bases. TRBV5-3 counts as an open reading frame of uncertain function. Germline trimming cut 5 bases from V and 6 bases from J; bases unmatched to any gene: 11. This CDR3 has 15 amino acids. The CDR3 protein is CARSLIAGGSREQYF. The CDR3 nucleotides are TGTGCCAGAAGTTTAATAGCGGGGGGCTCGCGCGAGCAGTACTTC.

V usage is TRBV5-5 and J usage is TRBJ2-5; 10 bases match TRBD2. The V gene end was trimmed by 0 bases and the J gene end by 8 bases; junction bases not matched to a gene: 13. The CDR3 loop spans 17 amino acids. In germline, CDR1 is SGHKS, CDR2 YYEKEE (reference sequence). The CDR3 DNA is TGTGCCAGCAGCTTGGCCAGTTTTGCTAGCGGGGGCCCAACCCAGTACTTC. Protein: CASSLASFASGGPTQYF.

The chain links TRBV19 to TRBJ1-5; possible D gene TRBD1, 5 bases. V was clipped by 3 bases and J by 0 bases, with 15 bases between them. In germline, CDR1 is LNHDA, CDR2 SQIVND (reference sequence). This CDR3 is built from 17 residues. The DNA for the CDR3 is TGTGCCAGTAGTATGACAGAGACCCTGTATAGCAATCAGCCCCAGCATTTT. Protein sequence: CASSMTETLYSNQPQHF.

The CDR3 coding sequence is TGCGCCAGCAGTCCGATCCCGGGACTAGCGGGGGGACGAGGCTGGGAGCAGTACTTC. As protein: CASSPIPGLAGGRGWEQYF. V and J are TRBV4-1 and TRBJ2-7; 15 bases map to TRBD2. This CDR3 has 19 amino acids. Germline V gene sequence: CDR1 MGHRA, CDR2 YSYEKL. V lost 6 bases to trimming and J lost 7 bases; unmatched junction nucleotides: 19.

The chain is built from TRBV3-1 (or the pseudogene TRBV3-2) and TRBJ1-1; a weak D match, TRBD1 (5 bases). The germline V and J ends were trimmed by 4 bases and 6 bases, with 12 bases remaining between them. The CDR3 has 13 residues. Germline assignment: CDR1 LGHDT and CDR2 YNNKEL (reference sequence). This CDR3 reads CASSPLGGSEAFF. DNA of the CDR3: TGTGCCAGCAGCCCCCTGGGGGGGTCTGAAGCTTTCTTT.